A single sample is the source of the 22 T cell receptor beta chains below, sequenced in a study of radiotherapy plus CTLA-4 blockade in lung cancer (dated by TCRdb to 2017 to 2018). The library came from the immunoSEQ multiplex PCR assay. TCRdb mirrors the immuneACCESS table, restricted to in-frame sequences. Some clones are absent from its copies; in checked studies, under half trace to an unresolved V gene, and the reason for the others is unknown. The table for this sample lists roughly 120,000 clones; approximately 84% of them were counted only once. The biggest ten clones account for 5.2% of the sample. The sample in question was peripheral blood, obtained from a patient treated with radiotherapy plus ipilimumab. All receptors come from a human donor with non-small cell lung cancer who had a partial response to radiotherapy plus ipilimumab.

The CDR3 sequence is CASKGEGRRQETQYF. CDR3 sequence (DNA): TGTGCCAGTAAAGGTGAGGGAAGGAGACAAGAGACCCAGTACTTC. The V call is TRBV19, the J call TRBJ2-5; D may be TRBD2 (5 bases). The V and J ends lost 7 bases and 2 bases respectively, with 17 bases between them. The CDR3 length is 15 residues. Looked up from germline, CDR1 is LNHDA and CDR2 is SQIVND (reference sequence).

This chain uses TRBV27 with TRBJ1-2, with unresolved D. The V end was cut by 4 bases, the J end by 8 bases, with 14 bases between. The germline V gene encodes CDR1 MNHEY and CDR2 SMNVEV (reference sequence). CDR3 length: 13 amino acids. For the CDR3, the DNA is TGTGCCAGCAGTTCACTTCGTGCGGGGGGCTACACCTTC. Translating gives CASSSLRAGGYTF.

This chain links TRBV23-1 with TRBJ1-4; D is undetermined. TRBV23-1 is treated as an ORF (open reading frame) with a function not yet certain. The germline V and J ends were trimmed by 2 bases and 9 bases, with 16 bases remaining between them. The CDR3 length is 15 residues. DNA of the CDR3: TGCGCCAGCAGTCAAATTTGGGCCCACCGGAAAAAACTGTTTTTT. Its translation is CASSQIWAHRKKLFF.

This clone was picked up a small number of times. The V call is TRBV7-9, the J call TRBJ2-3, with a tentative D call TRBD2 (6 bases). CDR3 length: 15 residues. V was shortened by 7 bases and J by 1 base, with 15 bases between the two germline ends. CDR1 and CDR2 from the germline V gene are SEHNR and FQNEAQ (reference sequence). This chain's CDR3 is CASTPPGTRTDTQYF. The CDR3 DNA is TGTGCCAGCACCCCCCCCGGGACTCGCACAGATACGCAGTATTTT.

CDR3 in amino acids: CASRRQPWGEQYV. CDR3 in DNA: TGTGCCAGCAGGCGCCAGCCATGGGGCGAGCAGTACGTC. J is TRBJ2-7 and V is TRBV6-5; D not resolved. The CDR3 runs 13 residues. The V gene's germline CDR1 is MNHEY and CDR2 SVGAGI. V lost 6 bases and J lost 6, with 15 bases in between.

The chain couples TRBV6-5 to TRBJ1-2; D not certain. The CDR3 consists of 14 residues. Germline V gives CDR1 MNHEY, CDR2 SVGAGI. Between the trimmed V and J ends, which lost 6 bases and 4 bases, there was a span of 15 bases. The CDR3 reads CASRKWAELYGYTF. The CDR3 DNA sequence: TGTGCCAGCAGAAAGTGGGCAGAACTCTATGGCTACACCTTC.

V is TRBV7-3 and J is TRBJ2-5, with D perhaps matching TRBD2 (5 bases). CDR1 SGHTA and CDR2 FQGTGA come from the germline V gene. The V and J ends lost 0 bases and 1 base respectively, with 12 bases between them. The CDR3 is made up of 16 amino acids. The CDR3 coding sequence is TGTGCCAGCAGCTTAACGGGCGGGTCATTCCAAGAGACCCAGTACTTC. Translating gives CASSLTGGSFQETQYF.

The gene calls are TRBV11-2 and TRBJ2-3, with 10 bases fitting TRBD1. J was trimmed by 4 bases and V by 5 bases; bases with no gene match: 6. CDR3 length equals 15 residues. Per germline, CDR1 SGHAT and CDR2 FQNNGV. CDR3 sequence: CASSPPGQGPDTQYF. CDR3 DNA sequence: TGTGCCAGCAGCCCGCCGGGACAGGGGCCAGATACGCAGTATTTT.

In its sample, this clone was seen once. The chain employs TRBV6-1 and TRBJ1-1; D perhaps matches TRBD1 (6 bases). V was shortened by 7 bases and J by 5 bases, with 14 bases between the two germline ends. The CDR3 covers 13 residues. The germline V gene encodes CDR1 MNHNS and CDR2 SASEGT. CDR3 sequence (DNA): TGTGCCAGCAACCGCGACAGGAGGACTGAAGCTTTCTTT. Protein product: CASNRDRRTEAFF.

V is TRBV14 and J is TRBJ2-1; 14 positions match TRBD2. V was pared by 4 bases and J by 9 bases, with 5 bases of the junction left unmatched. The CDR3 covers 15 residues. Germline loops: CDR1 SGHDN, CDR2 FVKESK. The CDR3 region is CASSLRLAGGVEQFF. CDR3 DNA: TGTGCCAGCAGCCTCAGACTAGCGGGAGGGGTTGAGCAGTTCTTC.

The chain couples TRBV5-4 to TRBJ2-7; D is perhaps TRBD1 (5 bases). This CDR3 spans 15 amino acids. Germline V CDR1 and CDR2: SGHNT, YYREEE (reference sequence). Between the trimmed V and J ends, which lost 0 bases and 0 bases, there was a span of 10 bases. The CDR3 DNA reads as TGTGCCAGCAGCTTGGAGGTGGGGCGCTCCTACGAGCAGTACTTC. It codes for CASSLEVGRSYEQYF.

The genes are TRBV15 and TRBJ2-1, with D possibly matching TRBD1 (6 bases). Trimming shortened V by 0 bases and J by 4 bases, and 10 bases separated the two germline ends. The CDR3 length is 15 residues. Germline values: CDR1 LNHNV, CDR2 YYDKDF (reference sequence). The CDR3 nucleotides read TGTGCCACCAGCAGAGACAGGGGAAAATACAATGAGCAGTTCTTC. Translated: CATSRDRGKYNEQFF.

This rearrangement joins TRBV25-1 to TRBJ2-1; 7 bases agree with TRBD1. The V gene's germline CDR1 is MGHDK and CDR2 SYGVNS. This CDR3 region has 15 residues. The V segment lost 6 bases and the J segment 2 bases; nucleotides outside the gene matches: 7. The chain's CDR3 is CASSRQGVAYNEQFF. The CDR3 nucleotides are TGTGCCAGCAGCCGGCAGGGGGTCGCCTACAATGAGCAGTTCTTC.

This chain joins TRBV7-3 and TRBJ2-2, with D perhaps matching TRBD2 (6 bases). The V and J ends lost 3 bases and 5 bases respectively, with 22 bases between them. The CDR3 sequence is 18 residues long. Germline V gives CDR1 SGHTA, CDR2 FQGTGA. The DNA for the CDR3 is TGTGCCAGCAGCTTGTCTCTAGCGTCGCTGAAAGGAACCGGGGAGCTGTTTTTT. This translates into CASSLSLASLKGTGELFF.

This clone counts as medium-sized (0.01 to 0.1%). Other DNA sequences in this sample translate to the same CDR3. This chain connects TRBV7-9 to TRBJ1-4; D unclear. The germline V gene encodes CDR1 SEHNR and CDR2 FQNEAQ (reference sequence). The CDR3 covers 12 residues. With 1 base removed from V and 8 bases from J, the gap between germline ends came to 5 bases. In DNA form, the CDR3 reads TGTGCCAGCAGCTTAGGAGTCGAAAAACTGTTTTTT. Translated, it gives CASSLGVEKLFF.

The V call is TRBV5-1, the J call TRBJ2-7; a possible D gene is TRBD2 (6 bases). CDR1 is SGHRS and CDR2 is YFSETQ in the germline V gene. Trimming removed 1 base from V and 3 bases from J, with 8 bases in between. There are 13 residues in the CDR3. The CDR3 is CASSLSGLYEQYV. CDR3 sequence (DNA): TGCGCCAGCAGCTTGTCGGGACTCTACGAGCAGTACGTC.

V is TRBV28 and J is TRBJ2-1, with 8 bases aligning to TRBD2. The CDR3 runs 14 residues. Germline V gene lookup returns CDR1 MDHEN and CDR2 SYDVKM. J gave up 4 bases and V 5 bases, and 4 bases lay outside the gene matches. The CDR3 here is CASSSGSVYNEQFF. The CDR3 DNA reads TGTGCCAGCAGTAGCGGGAGCGTATACAATGAGCAGTTCTTC.

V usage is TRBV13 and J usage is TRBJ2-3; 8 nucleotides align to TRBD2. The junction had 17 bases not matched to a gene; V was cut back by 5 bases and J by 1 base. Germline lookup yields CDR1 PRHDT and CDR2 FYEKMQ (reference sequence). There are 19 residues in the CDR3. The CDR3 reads CASSPRFSGIQLGTDTQYF. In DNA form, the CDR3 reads TGTGCCAGCAGCCCCCGGTTTAGCGGGATACAACTGGGCACAGATACGCAGTATTTT.

CDR3 region: CASGTGQGISYGYTF. The CDR3 region has the DNA TGTGCTAGTGGGACCGGGCAGGGAATATCGTATGGCTACACCTTC. This chain uses TRBV12-5 with TRBJ1-2, with D perhaps TRBD1 (5 bases). CDR3 length: 15 residues. V lost 6 bases and J lost 5, with 19 bases in between. CDR1 and CDR2 from the germline V gene are LGHNT and FRNRAP.

CDR3 sequence (DNA): TGCAGCGTCGGGGGAGGGGTCCTTAATGAAAAACTGTTTTTT. It yields the protein CSVGGGVLNEKLFF. This chain joins TRBV29-1 and TRBJ1-4, with D tentatively TRBD1 (5 bases). The CDR3 totals 14 residues. The germline gives CDR1 SQVTM, CDR2 ANQGSEA. Trimming took off 6 bases at V and 4 bases at J, with 15 bases between the two ends.

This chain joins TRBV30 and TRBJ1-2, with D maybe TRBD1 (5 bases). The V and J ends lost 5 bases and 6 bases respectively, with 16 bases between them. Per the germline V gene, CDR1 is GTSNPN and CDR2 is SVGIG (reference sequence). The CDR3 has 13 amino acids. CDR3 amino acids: CAWGLGGGNGYTF. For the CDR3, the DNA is TGTGCCTGGGGACTGGGGGGGGGAAATGGCTACACCTTC.

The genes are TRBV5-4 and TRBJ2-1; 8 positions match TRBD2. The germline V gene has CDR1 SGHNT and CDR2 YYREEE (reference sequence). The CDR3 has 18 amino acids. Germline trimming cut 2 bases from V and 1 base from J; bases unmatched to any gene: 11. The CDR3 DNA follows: TGTGCCAGCAGCTTTACCCGGGGGGGTAATCCTTCCTACAATGAGCAGTTCTTC. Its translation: CASSFTRGGNPSYNEQFF.